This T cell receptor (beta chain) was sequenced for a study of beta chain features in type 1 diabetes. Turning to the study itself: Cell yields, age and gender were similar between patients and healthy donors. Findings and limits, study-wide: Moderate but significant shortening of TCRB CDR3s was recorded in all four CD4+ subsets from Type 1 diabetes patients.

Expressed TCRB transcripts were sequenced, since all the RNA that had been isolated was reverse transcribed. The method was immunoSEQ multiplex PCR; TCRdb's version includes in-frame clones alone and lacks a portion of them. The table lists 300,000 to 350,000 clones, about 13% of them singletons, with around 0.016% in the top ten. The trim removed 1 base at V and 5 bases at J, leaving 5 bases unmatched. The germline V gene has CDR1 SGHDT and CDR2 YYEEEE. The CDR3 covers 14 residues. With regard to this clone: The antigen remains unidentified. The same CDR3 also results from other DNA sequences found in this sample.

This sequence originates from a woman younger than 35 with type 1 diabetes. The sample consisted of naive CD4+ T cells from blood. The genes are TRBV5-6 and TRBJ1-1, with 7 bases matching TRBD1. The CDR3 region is CASSLRGLGTEAFF. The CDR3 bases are TGTGCCAGCAGCTTGAGGGGGCTGGGGACTGAAGCTTTCTTT.